This T cell receptor beta chain is drawn from a study of blood T cell repertoires in COVID-19. The overall study: The analysed material was cDNA or gDNA that came from T cells, B-cell-depleted T cells, or PBMCs.

In the authors' workflow: How many nucleated cells were present was estimated from reference gene primer amplification. Assay used: immunoSEQ multiplex PCR; TCRdb lists only in-frame clones, some missing. The V and J calls and clone size were taken over from that table, and D and trimming were inferred from the DNA. The sample yields around 99,000 clones, about 79% seen once. The junction had 5 bases not matched to a gene; V was cut back by 6 bases and J by 4 bases. The CDR3 has 16 amino acids. Germline CDR1 reads ENHRY; CDR2 reads SYGVKD. The sequence derives from a woman of 80 years or more with active or convalescent COVID-19. The specimen sequenced was peripheral blood. V gene TRBV10-3 combines with J gene TRBJ2-3; 15 bases fit TRBD2. CDR3 DNA: TGTGCCATCAGCGGACTAGCGGGAGGGTCCGCAGATACGCAGTATTTT. As protein: CAISGLAGGSADTQYF.